This T cell receptor beta chain appears in the sequencing data of a study of cytomegalovirus exposure and HLA in healthy donors. Study conclusions and caveats: According to the study, around 160 TCR beta chains were cytomegalovirus-associated.

Here immunoSEQ multiplex PCR was the method, and the copy in TCRdb shows in-frame clones only, minus some. The sample carries tens of thousands of clones, approximately 95% recorded once. J gave up 0 bases and V 0 bases, and 8 bases lay outside the gene matches. The CDR3 has 19 amino acids. CDR1 is SGHTA, CDR2 FQGNSA, per germline. About this clone: Antigen: not known.

This clonotype was sampled from a man aged 18 to 35 in good health and CMV-seronegative. The V gene is TRBV7-2, the J gene TRBJ2-3; 11 nucleotides line up with TRBD2. The sequenced sample was PBMCs. CDR3 sequence (DNA): TGTGCCAGCAGCTTAGCTCTTGCTAGCGGGGGGACTAGCACAGATACGCAGTATTTT. It is translated as CASSLALASGGTSTDTQYF.